The clone carrying this TCR beta chain is a singleton in its sample. What it binds is unknown. CDR1 and CDR2 (germline): SGHNT, YENEEA. Trimming took off 0 bases at V and 8 bases at J, with 10 bases between the two ends. The CDR3 length is 13 residues. The record originates from a study of cytomegalovirus exposure and HLA in healthy donors. Overall study results and limits: Information on immune exposure was restricted to one variable (CMV serostatus). Later findings reportedly placed an Asian-associated ancestry cluster below the approximately 670-donor mean for N-insertions.

60 Vbeta and 13 Jbeta primers were used in PCR. In the study's own analysis: Later analysis identified tens of millions of unique TCR beta chains, about 10 million shared. Generated by immunoSEQ multiplex PCR, the TCRdb table keeps only in-frame clones and is missing some. V, J and clone size reflect that table, while D and trimming were determined from the DNA. The table records 150,000 to 200,000 clones, about 85% of them present only once. The receptor was derived from a woman aged 50 to 60 in good health and CMV-seronegative. J is TRBJ1-1 and V is TRBV11-3, with a possible D match to TRBD1 (5 bases). The sample was PBMCs. In DNA form, the CDR3 reads TGTGCCAGCAGCTTAGATGGAGGGGCAGAAGCTTTCTTT. It encodes CASSLDGGAEAFF.